What follows describes a single T cell receptor (beta chain). Use of 60 Vbeta and 13 Jbeta primers characterized the PCR. Some clones are missing from TCRdb's copy, which holds only in-frame ones; the method was immunoSEQ multiplex PCR. Of fewer than 250,000 clones in the sample, more than 65% were seen once. The data were obtained in a study of cytomegalovirus exposure and HLA in healthy donors. The CDR3 totals 14 residues. Trimming removed 4 bases at V and 5 bases at J, with 15 bases between. Germline-derived CDR1 and CDR2 are SGHRS and YFSETQ. This clonotype originated in a man aged 40-55 years in good health and CMV-seropositive. The specimen was PBMCs. This chain uses TRBV5-1 with TRBJ2-5; a possible D gene is TRBD2 (5 bases). This chain's CDR3 is CASSPQEASETQYF. In DNA, the CDR3 is TGCGCCAGCAGCCCGCAGGAGGCATCGGAGACCCAGTACTTC.